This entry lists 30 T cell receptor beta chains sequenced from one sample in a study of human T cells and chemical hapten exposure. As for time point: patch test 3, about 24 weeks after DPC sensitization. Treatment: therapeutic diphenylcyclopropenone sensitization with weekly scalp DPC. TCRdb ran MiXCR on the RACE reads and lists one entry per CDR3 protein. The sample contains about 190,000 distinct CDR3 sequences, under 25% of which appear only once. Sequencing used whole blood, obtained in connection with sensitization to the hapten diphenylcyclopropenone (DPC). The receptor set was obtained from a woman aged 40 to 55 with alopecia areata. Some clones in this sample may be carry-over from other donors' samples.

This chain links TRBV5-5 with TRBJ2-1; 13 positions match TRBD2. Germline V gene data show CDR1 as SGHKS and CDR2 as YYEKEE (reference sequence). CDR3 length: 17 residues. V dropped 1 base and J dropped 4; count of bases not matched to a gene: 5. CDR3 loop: CASSLSGTSGMYNEQFF. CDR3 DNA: TGTGCCAGCAGCTTGTCCGGGACTAGCGGGATGTACAATGAGCAGTTCTTC.

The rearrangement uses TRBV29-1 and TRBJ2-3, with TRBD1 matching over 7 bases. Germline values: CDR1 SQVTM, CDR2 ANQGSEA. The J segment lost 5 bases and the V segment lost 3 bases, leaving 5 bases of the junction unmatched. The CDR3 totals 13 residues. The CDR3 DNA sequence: TGCAGCGTTGACGGGACAGAAAGAGATACGCAGTATTTT. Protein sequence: CSVDGTERDTQYF.

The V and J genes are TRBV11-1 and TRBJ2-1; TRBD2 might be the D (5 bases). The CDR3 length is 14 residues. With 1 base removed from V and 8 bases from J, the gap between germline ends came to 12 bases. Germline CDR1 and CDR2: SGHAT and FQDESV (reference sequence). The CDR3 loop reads CASSLGRSGHEQFF. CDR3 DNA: TGTGCCAGCAGCTTAGGGAGGTCGGGTCATGAGCAGTTCTTC.

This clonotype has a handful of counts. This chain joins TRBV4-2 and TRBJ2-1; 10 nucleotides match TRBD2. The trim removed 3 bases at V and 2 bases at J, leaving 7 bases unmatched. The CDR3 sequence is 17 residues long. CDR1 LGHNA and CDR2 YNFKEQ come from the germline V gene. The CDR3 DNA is TGTGCCAGCAGCCAGATTGTTACTAGCGGGGCCTACAATGAGCAGTTCTTC. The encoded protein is CASSQIVTSGAYNEQFF.

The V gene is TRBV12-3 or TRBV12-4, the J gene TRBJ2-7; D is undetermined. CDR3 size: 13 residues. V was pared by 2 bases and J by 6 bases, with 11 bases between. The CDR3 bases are TGTGCCAGCAGTTTAAGTGCCACGGGCGAGCAGTACTTC. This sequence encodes CASSLSATGEQYF.

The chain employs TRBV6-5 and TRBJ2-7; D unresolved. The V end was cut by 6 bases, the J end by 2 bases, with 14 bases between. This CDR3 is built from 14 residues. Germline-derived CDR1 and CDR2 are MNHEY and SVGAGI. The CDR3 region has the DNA TGTGCCAGCAGCCCCGTCCCCGGCCCCTACGAGCAGTACTTC. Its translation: CASSPVPGPYEQYF.

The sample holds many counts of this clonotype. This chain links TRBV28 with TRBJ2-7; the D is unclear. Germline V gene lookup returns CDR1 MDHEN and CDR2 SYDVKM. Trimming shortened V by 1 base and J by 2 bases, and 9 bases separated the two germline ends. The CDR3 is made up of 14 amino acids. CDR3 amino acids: CASSLLSTPYEQYF. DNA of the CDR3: TGTGCCAGCAGTTTATTGTCAACCCCCTACGAGCAGTACTTC.

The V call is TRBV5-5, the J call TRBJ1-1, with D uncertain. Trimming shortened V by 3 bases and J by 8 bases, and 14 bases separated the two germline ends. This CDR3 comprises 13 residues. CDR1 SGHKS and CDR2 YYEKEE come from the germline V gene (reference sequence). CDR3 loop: CASSSLGGNEAFF. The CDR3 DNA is TGTGCCAGCAGCTCGCTTGGCGGTAACGAAGCTTTCTTT. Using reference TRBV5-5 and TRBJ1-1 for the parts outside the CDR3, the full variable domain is DAGVTQSPTHLIKTRGQQVTLRCSPISGHKSVSWYQQVLGQGPQFIFQYYEKEERGRGNFPDRFSARQFPNYSSELNVNALLLGDSALYLCASSSLGGNEAFFGQGTRLTVV.

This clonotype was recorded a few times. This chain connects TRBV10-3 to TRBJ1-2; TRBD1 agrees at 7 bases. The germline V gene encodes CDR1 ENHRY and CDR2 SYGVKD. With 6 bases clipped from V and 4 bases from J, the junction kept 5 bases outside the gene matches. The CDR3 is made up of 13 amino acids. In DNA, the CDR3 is TGTGCCATCAGCGACGGGACAGCCTATGGCTACACCTTC. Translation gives CAISDGTAYGYTF.

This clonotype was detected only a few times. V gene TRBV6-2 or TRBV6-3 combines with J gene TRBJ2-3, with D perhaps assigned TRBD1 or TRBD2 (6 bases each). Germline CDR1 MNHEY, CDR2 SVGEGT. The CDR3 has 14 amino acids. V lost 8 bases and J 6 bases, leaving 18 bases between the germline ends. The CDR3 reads CASSIGGQMDTQYF. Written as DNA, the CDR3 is TGTGCCAGCTCCATAGGGGGGCAAATGGATACGCAGTATTTT.

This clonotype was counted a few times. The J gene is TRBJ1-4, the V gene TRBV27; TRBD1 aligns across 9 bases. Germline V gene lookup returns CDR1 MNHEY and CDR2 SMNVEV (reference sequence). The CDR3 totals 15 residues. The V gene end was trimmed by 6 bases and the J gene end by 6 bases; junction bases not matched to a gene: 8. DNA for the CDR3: TGTGCCAGCAGATTCTACCGGGACAGGGATGAAAAACTGTTTTTT. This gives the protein CASRFYRDRDEKLFF.

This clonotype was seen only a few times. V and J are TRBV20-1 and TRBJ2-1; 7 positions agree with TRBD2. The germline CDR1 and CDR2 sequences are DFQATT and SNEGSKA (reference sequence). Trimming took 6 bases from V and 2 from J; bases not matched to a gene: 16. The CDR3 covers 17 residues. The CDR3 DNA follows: TGCAGTGCCCACGCTGGTAATGCGGGGGTGACCTACAATGAGCAGTTCTTC. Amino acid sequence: CSAHAGNAGVTYNEQFF.

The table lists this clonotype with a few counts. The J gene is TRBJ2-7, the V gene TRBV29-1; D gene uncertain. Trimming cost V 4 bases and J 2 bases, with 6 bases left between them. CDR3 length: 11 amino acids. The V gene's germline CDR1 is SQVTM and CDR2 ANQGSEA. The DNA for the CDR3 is TGCAGCGTTGCGTCAGCCTACGAGCAGTACTTC. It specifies CSVASAYEQYF.

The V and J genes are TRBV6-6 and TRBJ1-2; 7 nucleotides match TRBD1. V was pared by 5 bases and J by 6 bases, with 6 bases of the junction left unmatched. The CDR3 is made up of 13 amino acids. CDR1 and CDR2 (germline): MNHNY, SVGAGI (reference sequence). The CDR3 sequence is CASSTPTGNGYTF. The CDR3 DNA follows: TGTGCCAGCAGTACCCCGACAGGGAATGGCTACACCTTC.

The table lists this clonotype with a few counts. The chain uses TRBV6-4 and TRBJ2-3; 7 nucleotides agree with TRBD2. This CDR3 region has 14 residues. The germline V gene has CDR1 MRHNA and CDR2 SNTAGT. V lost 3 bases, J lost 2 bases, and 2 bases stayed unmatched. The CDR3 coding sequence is TGTGCCAGCAGTGAGCGGGAGTCCACAGATACGCAGTATTTT. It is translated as CASSERESTDTQYF.

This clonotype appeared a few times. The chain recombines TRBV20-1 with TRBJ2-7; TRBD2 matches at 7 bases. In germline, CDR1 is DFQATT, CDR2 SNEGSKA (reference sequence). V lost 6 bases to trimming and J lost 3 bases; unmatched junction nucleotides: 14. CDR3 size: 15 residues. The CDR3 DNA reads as TGCAGTGCCCAACGCGCTAGCGGACCACGCTACGAGCAGTACTTC. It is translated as CSAQRASGPRYEQYF.

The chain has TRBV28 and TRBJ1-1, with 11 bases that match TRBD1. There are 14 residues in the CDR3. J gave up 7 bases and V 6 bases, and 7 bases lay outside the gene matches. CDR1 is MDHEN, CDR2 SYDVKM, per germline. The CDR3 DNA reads TGTGCCAGCAGACCCGGACAGGGGGCTATTGAAGCTTTCTTT. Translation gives CASRPGQGAIEAFF.

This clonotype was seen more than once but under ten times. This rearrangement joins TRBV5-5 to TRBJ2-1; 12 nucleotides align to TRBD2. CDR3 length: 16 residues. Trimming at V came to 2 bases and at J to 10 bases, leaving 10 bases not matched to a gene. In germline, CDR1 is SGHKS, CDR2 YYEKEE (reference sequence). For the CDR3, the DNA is TGTGCCAGCAGCTTAGGAGGACTAGCGGGGACTGACGAGCAGTTCTTC. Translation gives CASSLGGLAGTDEQFF.

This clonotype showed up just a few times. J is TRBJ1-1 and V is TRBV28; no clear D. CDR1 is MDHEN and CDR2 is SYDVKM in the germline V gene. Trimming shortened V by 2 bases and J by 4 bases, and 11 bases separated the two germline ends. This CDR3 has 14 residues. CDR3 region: CASSLDVRGTEAFF. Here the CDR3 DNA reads TGTGCCAGCAGTTTAGACGTTCGTGGCACTGAAGCTTTCTTT.

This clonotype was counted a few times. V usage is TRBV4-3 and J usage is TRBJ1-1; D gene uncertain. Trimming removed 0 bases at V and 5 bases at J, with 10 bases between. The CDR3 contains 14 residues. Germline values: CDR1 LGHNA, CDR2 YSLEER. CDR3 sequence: CASSQEREWTEAFF. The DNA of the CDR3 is TGCGCCAGCAGCCAAGAAAGGGAGTGGACTGAAGCTTTCTTT.

This chain's CDR3 is CASSQPNTGELFF. The CDR3 DNA follows: TGCGCCAGCAGCCAGCCGAACACCGGGGAGCTGTTTTTT. The chain uses TRBV4-1 and TRBJ2-2, with D uncertain. Germline values: CDR1 MGHRA, CDR2 YSYEKL. The CDR3 is made up of 13 amino acids. The V end was cut by 3 bases, the J end by 0 bases, with 2 bases between.

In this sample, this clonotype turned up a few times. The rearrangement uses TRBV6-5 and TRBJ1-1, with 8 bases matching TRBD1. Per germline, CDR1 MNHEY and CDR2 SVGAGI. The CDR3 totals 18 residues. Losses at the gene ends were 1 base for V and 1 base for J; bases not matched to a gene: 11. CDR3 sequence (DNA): TGTGCCAGCAGTTACTGGGCAGGGGGCGCGGGTGCGAACACTGAAGCTTTCTTT. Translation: CASSYWAGGAGANTEAFF.

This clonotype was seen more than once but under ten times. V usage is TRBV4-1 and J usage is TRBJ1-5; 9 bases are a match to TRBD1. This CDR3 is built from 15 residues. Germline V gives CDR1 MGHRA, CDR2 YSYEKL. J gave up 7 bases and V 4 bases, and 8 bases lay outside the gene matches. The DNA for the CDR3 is TGCGCCAGCAGCCGAGTGACAGGGGGGGACCAGCCCCAGCATTTT. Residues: CASSRVTGGDQPQHF.

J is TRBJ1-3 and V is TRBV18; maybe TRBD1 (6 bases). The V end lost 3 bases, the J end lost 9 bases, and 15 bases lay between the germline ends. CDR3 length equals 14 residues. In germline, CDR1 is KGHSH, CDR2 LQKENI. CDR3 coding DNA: TGTGCCAGCTCACCCGGGACCGCCAGGGGCACCATATATTTT. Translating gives CASSPGTARGTIYF.

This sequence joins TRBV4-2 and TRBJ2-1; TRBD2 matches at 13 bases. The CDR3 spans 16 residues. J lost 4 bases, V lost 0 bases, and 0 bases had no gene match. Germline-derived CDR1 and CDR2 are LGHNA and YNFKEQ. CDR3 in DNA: TGTGCCAGCAGCCAAGAACTAGCGGGAGGGTACAATGAGCAGTTCTTC. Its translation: CASSQELAGGYNEQFF.

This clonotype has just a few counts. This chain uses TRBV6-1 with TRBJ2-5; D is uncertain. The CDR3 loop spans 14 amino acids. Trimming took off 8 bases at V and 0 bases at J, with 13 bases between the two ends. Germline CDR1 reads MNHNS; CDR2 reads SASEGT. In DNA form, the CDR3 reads TGTGCCAGCGTCCTGGCGACGTACCAAGAGACCCAGTACTTC. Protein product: CASVLATYQETQYF.

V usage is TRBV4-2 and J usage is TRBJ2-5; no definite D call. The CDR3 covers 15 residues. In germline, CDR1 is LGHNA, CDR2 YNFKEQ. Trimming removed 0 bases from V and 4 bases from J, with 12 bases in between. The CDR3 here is CASSQDGMGGETQYF. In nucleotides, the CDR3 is TGTGCCAGCAGCCAAGATGGAATGGGCGGAGAGACCCAGTACTTC.

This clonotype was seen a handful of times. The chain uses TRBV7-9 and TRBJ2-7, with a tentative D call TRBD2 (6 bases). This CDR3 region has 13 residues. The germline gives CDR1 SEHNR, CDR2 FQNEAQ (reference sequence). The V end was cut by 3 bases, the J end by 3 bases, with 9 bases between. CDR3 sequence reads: CASSLPGDYEQYF. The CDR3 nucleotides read TGTGCCAGCAGCTTGCCGGGGGACTACGAGCAGTACTTC.

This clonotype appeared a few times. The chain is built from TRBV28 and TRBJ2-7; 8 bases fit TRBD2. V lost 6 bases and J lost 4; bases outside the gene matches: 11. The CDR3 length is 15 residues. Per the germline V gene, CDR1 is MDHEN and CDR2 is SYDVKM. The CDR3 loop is CASRRGREAGYEQYF. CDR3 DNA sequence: TGTGCCAGCAGGCGGGGGCGGGAGGCCGGATACGAGCAGTACTTC.

This CDR3 reads CASSNDVGTQYF. For the CDR3, the DNA is TGTGCCAGCAGCAACGACGTTGGGACCCAGTACTTC. The chain has TRBV7-2 and TRBJ2-5, with D uncertain. The CDR3 is 12 amino acids. Germline assignment: CDR1 SGHTA and CDR2 FQGNSA. V was shortened by 5 bases and J by 7 bases, with 11 bases between the two germline ends.